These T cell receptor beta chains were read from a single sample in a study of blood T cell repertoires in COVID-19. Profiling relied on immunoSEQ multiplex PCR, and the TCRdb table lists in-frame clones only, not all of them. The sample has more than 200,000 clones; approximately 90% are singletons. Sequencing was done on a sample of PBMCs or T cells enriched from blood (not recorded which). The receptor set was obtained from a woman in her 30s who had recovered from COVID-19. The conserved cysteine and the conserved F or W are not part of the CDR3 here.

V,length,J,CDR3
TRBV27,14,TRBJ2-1,ASSPEGLSSLGEQF
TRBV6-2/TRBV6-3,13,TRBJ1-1,ASSPLGAIVAEAF
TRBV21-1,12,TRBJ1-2,ASSKVSVNYGYT
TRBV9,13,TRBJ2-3,ASSVGVRDTDTQY
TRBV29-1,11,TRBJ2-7,SFTGGSSYEQY
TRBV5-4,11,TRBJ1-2,ASSFQGVHGYT
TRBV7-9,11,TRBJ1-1,ASNPQGNTEAF
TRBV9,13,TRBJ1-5,ASSSGQGDYQPQH
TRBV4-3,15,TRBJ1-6,ASSQDPGGPGGSPLH
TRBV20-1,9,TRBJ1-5,SASSNQPQH
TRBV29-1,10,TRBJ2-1,SVELGGLEQF
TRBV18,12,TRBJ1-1,ASSPPGGYTEAF
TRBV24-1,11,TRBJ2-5,ATSGRSQETQY
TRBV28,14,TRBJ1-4,ASSALSGRPNEKLF